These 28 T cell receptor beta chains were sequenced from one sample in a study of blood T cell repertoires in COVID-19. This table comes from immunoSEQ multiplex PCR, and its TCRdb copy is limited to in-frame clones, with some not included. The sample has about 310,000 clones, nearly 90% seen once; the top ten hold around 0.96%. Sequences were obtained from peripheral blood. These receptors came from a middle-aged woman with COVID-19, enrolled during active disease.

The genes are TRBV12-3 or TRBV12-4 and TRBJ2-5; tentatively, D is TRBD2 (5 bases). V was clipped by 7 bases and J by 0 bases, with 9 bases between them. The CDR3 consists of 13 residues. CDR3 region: CASKEVYQETQYF. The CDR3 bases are TGTGCCAGCAAGGAGGTCTACCAAGAGACCCAGTACTTC.

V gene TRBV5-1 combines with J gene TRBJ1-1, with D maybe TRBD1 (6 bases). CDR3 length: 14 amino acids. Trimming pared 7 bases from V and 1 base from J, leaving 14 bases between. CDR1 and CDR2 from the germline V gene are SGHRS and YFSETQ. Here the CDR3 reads CASSLGHQNTEAFF. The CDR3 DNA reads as TGCGCCAGCTCTTTGGGACACCAGAACACTGAAGCTTTCTTT.

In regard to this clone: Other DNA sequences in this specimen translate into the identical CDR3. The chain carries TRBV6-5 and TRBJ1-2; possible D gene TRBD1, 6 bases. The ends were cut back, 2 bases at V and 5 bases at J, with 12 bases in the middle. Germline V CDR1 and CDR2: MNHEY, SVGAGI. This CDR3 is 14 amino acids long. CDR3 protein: CASSYGRGGYGYTF. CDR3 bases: TGTGCCAGCAGTTACGGCAGGGGCGGGTATGGCTACACCTTC.

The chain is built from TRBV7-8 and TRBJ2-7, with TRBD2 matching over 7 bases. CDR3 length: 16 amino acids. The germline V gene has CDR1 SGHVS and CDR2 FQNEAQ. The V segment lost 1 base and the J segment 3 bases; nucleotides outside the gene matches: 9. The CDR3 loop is CASSLVWGRDYYEQYF. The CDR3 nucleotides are TGTGCCAGCAGCTTAGTGTGGGGCCGGGACTACTACGAGCAGTACTTC. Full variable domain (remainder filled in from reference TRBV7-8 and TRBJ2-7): GAGVSQSPRYKVAKRGQDVALRCDPISGHVSLFWYQQALGQGPEFLTYFQNEAQLDKSGLPSDRFFAERPEGSVSTLKIQRTQQEDSAVYLCASSLVWGRDYYEQYFGPGTRLTVT.

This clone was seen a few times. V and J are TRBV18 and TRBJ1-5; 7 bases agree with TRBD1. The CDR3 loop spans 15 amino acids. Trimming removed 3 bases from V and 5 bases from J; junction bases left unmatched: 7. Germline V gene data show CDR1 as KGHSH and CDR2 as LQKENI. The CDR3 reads CASSPSTGTDQPQHF. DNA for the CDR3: TGTGCCAGCTCACCGTCGACAGGGACGGATCAGCCCCAGCATTTT.

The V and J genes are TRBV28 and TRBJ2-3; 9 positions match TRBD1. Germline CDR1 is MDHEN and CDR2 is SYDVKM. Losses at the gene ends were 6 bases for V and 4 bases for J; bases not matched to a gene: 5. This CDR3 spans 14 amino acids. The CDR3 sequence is CASRQQGAADTQYF. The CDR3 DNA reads TGTGCCAGCAGGCAACAGGGGGCCGCAGATACGCAGTATTTT.

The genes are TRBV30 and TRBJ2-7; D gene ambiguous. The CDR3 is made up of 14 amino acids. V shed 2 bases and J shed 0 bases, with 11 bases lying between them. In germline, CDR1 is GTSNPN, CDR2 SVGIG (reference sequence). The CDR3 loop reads CAWSPRRSSYEQYF. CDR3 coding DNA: TGTGCCTGGAGTCCTAGACGGAGCTCCTACGAGCAGTACTTC.

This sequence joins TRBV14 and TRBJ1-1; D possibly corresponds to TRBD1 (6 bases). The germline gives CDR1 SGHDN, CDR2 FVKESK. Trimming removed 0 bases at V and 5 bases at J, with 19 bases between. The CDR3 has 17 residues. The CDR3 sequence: CASSQDSVLGGRTEAFF. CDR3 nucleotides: TGTGCCAGCAGCCAAGATTCGGTTCTAGGGGGTCGGACTGAAGCTTTCTTT. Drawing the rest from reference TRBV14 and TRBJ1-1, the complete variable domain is EAGVTQFPSHSVIEKGQTVTLRCDPISGHDNLYWYRRVMGKEIKFLLHFVKESKQDESGMPNNRFLAERTGGTYSTLKVQPAELEDSGVYFCASSQDSVLGGRTEAFFGQGTRLTVV.

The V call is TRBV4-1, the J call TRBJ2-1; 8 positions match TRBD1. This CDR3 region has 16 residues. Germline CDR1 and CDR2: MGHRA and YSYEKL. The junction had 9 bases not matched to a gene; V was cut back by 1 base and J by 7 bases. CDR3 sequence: CASSQGLQGVRNEQFF. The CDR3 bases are TGCGCCAGCAGCCAAGGATTACAGGGGGTGAGGAATGAGCAGTTCTTC.

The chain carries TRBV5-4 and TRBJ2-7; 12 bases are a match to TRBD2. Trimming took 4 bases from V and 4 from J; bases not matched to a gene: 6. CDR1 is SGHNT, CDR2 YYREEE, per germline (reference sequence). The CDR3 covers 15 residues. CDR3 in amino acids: CASSARTSGDYEQYF. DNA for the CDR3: TGTGCCAGCAGCGCGCGGACTAGCGGGGATTACGAGCAGTACTTC.

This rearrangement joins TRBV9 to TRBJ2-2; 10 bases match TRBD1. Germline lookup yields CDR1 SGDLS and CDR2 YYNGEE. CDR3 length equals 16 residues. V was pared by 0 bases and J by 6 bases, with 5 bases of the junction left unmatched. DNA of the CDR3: TGTGCCAGCAGCGTAGGGGACAGGGGAGGATCCGGGGAGCTGTTTTTT. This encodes CASSVGDRGGSGELFF.

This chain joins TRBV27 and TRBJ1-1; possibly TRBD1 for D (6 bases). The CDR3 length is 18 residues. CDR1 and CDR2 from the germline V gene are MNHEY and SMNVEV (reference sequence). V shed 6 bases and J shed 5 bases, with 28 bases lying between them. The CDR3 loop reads CASSGGWGGPQSRTEAFF. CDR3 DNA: TGTGCCAGCAGCGGAGGGTGGGGGGGCCCCCAATCGAGGACTGAAGCTTTCTTT.

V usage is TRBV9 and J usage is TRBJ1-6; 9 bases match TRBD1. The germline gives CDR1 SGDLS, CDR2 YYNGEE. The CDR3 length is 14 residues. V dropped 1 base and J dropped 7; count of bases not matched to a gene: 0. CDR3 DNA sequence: TGTGCCAGCAGCGTAACAGGGGGCAATTCACCCCTCCACTTT. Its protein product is CASSVTGGNSPLHF.

CDR3 loop: CASSDKNTGELFF. CDR3 DNA: TGTGCCAGCAGCGACAAGAACACCGGGGAGCTGTTTTTT. The V gene is TRBV7-3, the J gene TRBJ2-2; D unresolved. The CDR3 loop spans 13 amino acids. The germline CDR1 and CDR2 sequences are SGHTA and FQGTGA. V shed 5 bases and J shed 1 base, with 5 bases lying between them.

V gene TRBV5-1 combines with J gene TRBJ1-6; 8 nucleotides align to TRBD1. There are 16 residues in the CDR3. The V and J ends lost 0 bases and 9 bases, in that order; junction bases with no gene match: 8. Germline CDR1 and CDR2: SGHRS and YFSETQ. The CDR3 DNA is TGCGCCAGCAGCTTGGGGGTTGGACAGGGAATTTCACCCCTCCACTTT. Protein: CASSLGVGQGISPLHF.

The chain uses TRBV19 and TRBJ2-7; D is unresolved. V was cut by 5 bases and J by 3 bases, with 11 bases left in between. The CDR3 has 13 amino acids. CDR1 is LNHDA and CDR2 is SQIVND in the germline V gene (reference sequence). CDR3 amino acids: CASSPDFFYEQYF. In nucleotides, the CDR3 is TGTGCCAGTAGTCCTGACTTCTTCTACGAGCAGTACTTC.

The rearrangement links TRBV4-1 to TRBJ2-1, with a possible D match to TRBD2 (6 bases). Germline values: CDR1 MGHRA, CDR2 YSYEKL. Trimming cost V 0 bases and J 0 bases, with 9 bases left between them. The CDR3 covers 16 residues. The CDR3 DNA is TGCGCCAGCAGCCAAGAGCGGGGTGCCTCCTACAATGAGCAGTTCTTC. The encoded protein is CASSQERGASYNEQFF.

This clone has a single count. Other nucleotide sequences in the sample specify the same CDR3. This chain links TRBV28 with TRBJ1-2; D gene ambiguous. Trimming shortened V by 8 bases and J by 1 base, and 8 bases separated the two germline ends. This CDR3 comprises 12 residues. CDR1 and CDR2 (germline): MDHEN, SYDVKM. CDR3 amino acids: CASSVFNYGYTF. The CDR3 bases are TGTGCCAGCTCGGTCTTTAACTATGGCTACACCTTC.

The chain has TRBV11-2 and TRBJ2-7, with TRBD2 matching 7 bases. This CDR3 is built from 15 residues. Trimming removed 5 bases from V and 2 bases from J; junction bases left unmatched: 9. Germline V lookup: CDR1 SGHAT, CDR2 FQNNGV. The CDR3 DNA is TGTGCCAGCAGCACCCTGGGAGGGAAGACCTACGAGCAGTACTTC. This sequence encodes CASSTLGGKTYEQYF.

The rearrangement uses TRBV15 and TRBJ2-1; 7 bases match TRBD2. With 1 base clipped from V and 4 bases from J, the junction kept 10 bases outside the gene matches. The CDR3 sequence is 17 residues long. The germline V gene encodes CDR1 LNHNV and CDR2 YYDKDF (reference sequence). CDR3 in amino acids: CATSRGYSGREYNEQFF. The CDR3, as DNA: TGTGCCACCAGCAGAGGATATAGCGGGCGAGAATACAATGAGCAGTTCTTC.

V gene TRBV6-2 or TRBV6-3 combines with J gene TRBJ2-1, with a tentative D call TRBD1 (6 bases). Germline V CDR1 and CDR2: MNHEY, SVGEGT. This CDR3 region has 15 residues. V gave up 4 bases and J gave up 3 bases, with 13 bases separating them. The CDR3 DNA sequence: TGTGCCAGCAGTTTCACCTTGGACAGCTACAATGAGCAGTTCTTC. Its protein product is CASSFTLDSYNEQFF.

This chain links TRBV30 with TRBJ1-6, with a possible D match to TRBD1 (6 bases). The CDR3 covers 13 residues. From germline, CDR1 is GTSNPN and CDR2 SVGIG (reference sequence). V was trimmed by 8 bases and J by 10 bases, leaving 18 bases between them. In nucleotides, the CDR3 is TGTGCCACCGCGGCAGGGGAGCACTCACCCCTCCACTTT. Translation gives CATAAGEHSPLHF.

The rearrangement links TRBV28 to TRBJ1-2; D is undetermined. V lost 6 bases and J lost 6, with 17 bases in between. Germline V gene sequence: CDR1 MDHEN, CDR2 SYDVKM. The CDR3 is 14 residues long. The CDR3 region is CASSLIPEVDGYTF. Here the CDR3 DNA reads TGTGCCAGCAGCCTCATCCCCGAGGTTGATGGCTACACCTTC.

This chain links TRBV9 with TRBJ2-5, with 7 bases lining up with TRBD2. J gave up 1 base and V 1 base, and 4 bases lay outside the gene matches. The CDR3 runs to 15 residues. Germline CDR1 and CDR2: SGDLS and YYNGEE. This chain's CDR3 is CASSVIAGVQETQYF. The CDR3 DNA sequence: TGTGCCAGCAGCGTAATTGCGGGGGTCCAAGAGACCCAGTACTTC.

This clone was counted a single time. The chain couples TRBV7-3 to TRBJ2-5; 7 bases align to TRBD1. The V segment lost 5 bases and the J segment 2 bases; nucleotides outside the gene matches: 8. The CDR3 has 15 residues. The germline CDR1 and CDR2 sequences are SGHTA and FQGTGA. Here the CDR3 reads CASSQEGARQETQYF. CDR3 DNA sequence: TGTGCCAGCAGCCAAGAGGGGGCACGACAAGAGACCCAGTACTTC.

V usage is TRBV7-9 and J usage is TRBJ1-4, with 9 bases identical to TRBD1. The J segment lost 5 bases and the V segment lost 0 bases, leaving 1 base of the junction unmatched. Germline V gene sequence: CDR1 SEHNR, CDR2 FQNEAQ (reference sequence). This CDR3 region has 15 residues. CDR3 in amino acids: CASSLATGGNEKLFF. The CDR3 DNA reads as TGTGCCAGCAGCTTAGCGACAGGGGGGAATGAAAAACTGTTTTTT.

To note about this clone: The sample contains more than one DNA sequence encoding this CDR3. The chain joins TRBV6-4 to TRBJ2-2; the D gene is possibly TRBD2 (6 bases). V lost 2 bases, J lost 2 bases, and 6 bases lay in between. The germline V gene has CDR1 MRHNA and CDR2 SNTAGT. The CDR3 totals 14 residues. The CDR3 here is CASSDGTNTGELFF. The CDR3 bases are TGTGCCAGCAGTGACGGGACTAACACCGGGGAGCTGTTTTTT.

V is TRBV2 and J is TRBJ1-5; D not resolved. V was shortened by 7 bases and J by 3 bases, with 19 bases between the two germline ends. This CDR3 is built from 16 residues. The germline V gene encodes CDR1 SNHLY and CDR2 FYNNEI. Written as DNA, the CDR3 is TGTGCCAGCACCCTCCAGCCCGGGATGGCCAATCAGCCCCAGCATTTT. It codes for CASTLQPGMANQPQHF.